The clone carrying this T cell receptor beta chain was counted once. Libraries were prepared by immunoSEQ multiplex PCR; TCRdb keeps only in-frame clonotypes and omits some of them. The table records 130,000 or so clones, nearly 90% of them present only once. The entry originates in a study of control samples from healthy donors and cancer patients. CDR1 and CDR2 from the germline V gene are SGHDN and FVKESK. V lost 0 bases and J 8 bases, leaving 11 bases between the germline ends. There are 14 residues in the CDR3. The sequenced material came from blood. The sequence was obtained from a middle-aged man in good health. The chain combines TRBV14 with TRBJ2-4; D may match TRBD1 or TRBD2 (5 bases each). CDR3 bases: TGTGCCAGCAGCCAAGATTCTAGAGGGGACATTCAGTACTTC. It codes for CASSQDSRGDIQYF.